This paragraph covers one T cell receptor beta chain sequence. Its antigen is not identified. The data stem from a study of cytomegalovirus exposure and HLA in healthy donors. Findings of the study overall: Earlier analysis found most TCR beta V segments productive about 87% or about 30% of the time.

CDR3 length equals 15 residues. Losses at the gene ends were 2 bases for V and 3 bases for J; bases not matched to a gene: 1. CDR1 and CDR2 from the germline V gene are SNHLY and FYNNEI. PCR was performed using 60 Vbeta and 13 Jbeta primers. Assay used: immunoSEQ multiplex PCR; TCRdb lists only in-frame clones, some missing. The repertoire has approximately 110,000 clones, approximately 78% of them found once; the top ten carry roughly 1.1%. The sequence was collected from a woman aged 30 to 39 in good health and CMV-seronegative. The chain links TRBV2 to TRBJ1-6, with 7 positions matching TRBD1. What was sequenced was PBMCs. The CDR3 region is CASSEQGGYNSPLHF. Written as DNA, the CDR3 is TGTGCCAGCAGTGAACAGGGGGGCTATAATTCACCCCTCCACTTT.